These 20 T cell receptor beta chains were sequenced from one sample in a study of T-cell memory formation after mild COVID-19. TCRdb reprocessed the 5' RACE reads via MiXCR and lists one record per CDR3 protein. The table records about 270,000 distinct CDR3 sequences, roughly 18% of them present only once. The sequenced sample was PBMCs or a T cell subset sorted from them (not recorded which). The receptors here all came from a man between 18 and 29 years old who had mild COVID-19 (a few samples of this study predate the infection). Cell type and time point are not known.

This clonotype came up a few times. The chain links TRBV5-5 to TRBJ1-6, with D unclear. The CDR3 is made up of 11 amino acids. Germline lookup yields CDR1 SGHKS and CDR2 YYEKEE (reference sequence). With 4 bases removed from V and 13 bases from J, the gap between germline ends came to 9 bases. The DNA for the CDR3 is TGTGCCAGCAGCGCCGGGATCCCCCTCCACTTT. Its translation: CASSAGIPLHF.

This clonotype was seen a few times. CDR3 in DNA: TGTGCCAGCAGCCAAATGAACAGGGGTGAGACCCAGTACTTC. It yields the protein CASSQMNRGETQYF. The V and J genes are TRBV5-5 and TRBJ2-5, with 7 bases that match TRBD1. Germline V CDR1 and CDR2: SGHKS, YYEKEE (reference sequence). The length of the CDR3 is 14 residues. V lost 4 bases to trimming and J lost 5 bases; unmatched junction nucleotides: 8. Together with reference TRBV5-5 and TRBJ2-5, the CDR3 gives the full variable domain: DAGVTQSPTHLIKTRGQQVTLRCSPISGHKSVSWYQQVLGQGPQFIFQYYEKEERGRGNFPDRFSARQFPNYSSELNVNALLLGDSALYLCASSQMNRGETQYFGPGTRLLVL.

This clonotype was picked up a small number of times. The chain employs TRBV7-9 and TRBJ1-1; 11 nucleotides line up with TRBD1. CDR3 length: 16 residues. Germline V gives CDR1 SEHNR, CDR2 FQNEAQ (reference sequence). With 4 bases clipped from V and 4 bases from J, the junction kept 8 bases outside the gene matches. The CDR3 protein is CASSSPGQGARTEAFF. For the CDR3, the DNA is TGTGCCAGCAGCTCCCCCGGACAGGGGGCCCGCACTGAAGCTTTCTTT.

This rearrangement joins TRBV12-5 to TRBJ1-5, with 9 bases aligning to TRBD1. The germline V gene has CDR1 LGHNT and CDR2 FRNRAP. This CDR3 spans 15 amino acids. The junction had 6 bases not matched to a gene; V was cut back by 4 bases and J by 5 bases. CDR3 nucleotide sequence: TGTGCTAGTGGTTCGGACAGGGGCGGAGATCAGCCCCAGCATTTT. Translated, it gives CASGSDRGGDQPQHF. Supplemented by reference TRBV12-5 and TRBJ1-5, the full variable domain reads DARVTQTPRHKVTEMGQEVTMRCQPILGHNTVFWYRQTMMQGLELLAYFRNRAPLDDSGMPKDRFSAEMPDATLATLKIQPSEPRDSAVYFCASGSDRGGDQPQHFGDGTRLSIL.

This clonotype was seen a few times. The V gene is TRBV12-3 or TRBV12-4, the J gene TRBJ1-2; no clear D. The CDR3 is made up of 12 amino acids. The V and J ends lost 1 base and 7 bases respectively, with 7 bases between them. CDR3 sequence: CASSLVGFGYTF. CDR3 nucleotides: TGTGCCAGCAGTTTAGTAGGGTTTGGCTACACCTTC.

This clonotype has only a few counts. The chain has TRBV6-1 and TRBJ1-5, with TRBD1 identical over 8 bases. Trimming at V came to 10 bases and at J to 0 bases, leaving 5 bases not matched to a gene. CDR1 and CDR2 from the germline V gene are MNHNS and SASEGT. CDR3 length: 14 residues. The CDR3 loop is CAIRTGYSNQPQHF. In nucleotides, the CDR3 is TGTGCCATCCGGACAGGGTATAGCAATCAGCCCCAGCATTTT.

This clonotype came up a few times. The rearrangement links TRBV5-1 to TRBJ1-2; TRBD1 agrees at 7 bases. Unmatched junction bases numbered 9, after V lost 4 bases and J lost 0 bases. CDR3 length: 16 residues. Germline CDR1 and CDR2: SGHRS and YFSETQ. CDR3 in amino acids: CASSRTGPGSNYGYTF. DNA of the CDR3: TGCGCCAGCAGCCGGACAGGCCCTGGGTCTAACTATGGCTACACCTTC.

The chain uses TRBV7-3 and TRBJ2-1; 7 nucleotides line up with TRBD2. There are 17 residues in the CDR3. The germline V gene encodes CDR1 SGHTA and CDR2 FQGTGA. The ends lost 4 bases at V and 0 bases at J; junction bases unmatched: 9. The DNA of the CDR3 is TGTGCCAGCAGCTCACTCCCAGCGGGGCGCTCCTACAATGAGCAGTTCTTC. Encoded protein: CASSSLPAGRSYNEQFF. Supplemented by reference TRBV7-3 and TRBJ2-1, the full variable domain reads GAGVSQTPSNKVTEKGKYVELRCDPISGHTALYWYRQSLGQGPEFLIYFQGTGAADDSGLPNDRFFAVRPEGSVSTLKIQRTERGDSAVYLCASSSLPAGRSYNEQFFGPGTRLTVL.

V and J are TRBV24-1 and TRBJ2-3; D unclear. V lost 4 bases, J lost 2 bases, and 12 bases lay in between. In germline, CDR1 is KGHDR, CDR2 SFDVKD. The CDR3 consists of 15 residues. The CDR3 spells CATSDNRRPTDTQYF. CDR3 bases: TGTGCCACCAGTGACAACCGCCGCCCCACAGATACGCAGTATTTT.

The chain uses TRBV9 and TRBJ2-5; TRBD1 or TRBD2 may be the D gene (5 bases each). V gave up 1 base and J gave up 0 bases, with 13 bases separating them. The CDR3 has 16 residues. Germline CDR1 SGDLS, CDR2 YYNGEE. CDR3 loop: CASSVYSGTNQETQYF. The CDR3 DNA follows: TGTGCCAGCAGCGTATACTCCGGGACCAACCAAGAGACCCAGTACTTC.

This sequence joins TRBV29-1 and TRBJ2-3; D remains ambiguous. V was cut by 2 bases and J by 0 bases, with 6 bases left in between. CDR1 and CDR2 from the germline V gene are SQVTM and ANQGSEA. The CDR3 consists of 13 residues. The CDR3 spells CSVETDSTDTQYF. The CDR3 DNA reads TGCAGCGTTGAAACAGACAGCACAGATACGCAGTATTTT.

The chain joins TRBV4-3 to TRBJ2-3, with TRBD2 matching over 10 bases. Losses at the gene ends were 4 bases for V and 1 base for J; bases not matched to a gene: 5. The CDR3 extends over 16 amino acids. Germline V lookup: CDR1 LGHNA, CDR2 YSLEER. The CDR3 region has the DNA TGCGCCAGCAGCCTCGTAGCGGGGGGCGGCACAGATACGCAGTATTTT. The encoded protein is CASSLVAGGGTDTQYF.

This clonotype was seen repeatedly, ten times or more. The rearrangement joins TRBV11-1 to TRBJ2-1, with D tentatively TRBD1 or TRBD2 (5 bases each). The germline V gene has CDR1 SGHAT and CDR2 FQDESV (reference sequence). The CDR3 length is 12 residues. Between the trimmed V and J ends, which lost 1 base and 8 bases, there was a span of 6 bases. The CDR3 reads CASSLGDDEQFF. CDR3 nucleotides: TGTGCCAGCAGCTTAGGGGACGATGAGCAGTTCTTC.

The chain combines TRBV4-3 with TRBJ2-3; the match to TRBD2 covers 13 bases. V lost 4 bases, J lost 4 bases, and 5 bases stayed unmatched. CDR1 and CDR2 (germline): LGHNA, YSLEER. The CDR3 loop spans 16 amino acids. As DNA, the CDR3 is TGCGCCAGCAGCCCCGAACTAGCGGGGGGGCCAGATACGCAGTATTTT. Translation gives CASSPELAGGPDTQYF.

This clonotype was counted at least ten times. The chain links TRBV9 to TRBJ2-1; 11 bases are a match to TRBD2. The CDR3 consists of 18 residues. V lost 2 bases to trimming and J lost 7 bases; unmatched junction nucleotides: 14. Germline loops: CDR1 SGDLS, CDR2 YYNGEE. CDR3: CASSVTGTSGTRGNEQFF. CDR3 sequence (DNA): TGTGCCAGCAGCGTCACCGGGACTAGCGGAACACGAGGGAATGAGCAGTTCTTC. Looking up the rest from reference TRBV9 and TRBJ2-1 gives the full variable domain: DSGVTQTPKHLITATGQRVTLRCSPRSGDLSVYWYQQSLDQGLQFLIQYYNGEERAKGNILERFSAQQFPDLHSELNLSSLELGDSALYFCASSVTGTSGTRGNEQFFGPGTRLTVL.

This clonotype was counted a few times. The chain is built from TRBV7-9 and TRBJ1-1; D unresolved. Germline lookup yields CDR1 SEHNR and CDR2 FQNEAQ (reference sequence). The CDR3 loop spans 13 amino acids. With 3 bases removed from V and 1 base from J, the gap between germline ends came to 6 bases. The CDR3: CASSFSTNTEAFF. The CDR3 coding sequence is TGTGCCAGCAGCTTCTCGACGAACACTGAAGCTTTCTTT.

This clonotype was found many times. The CDR3 DNA follows: TGTGCCAGCAGCCCCCCTCAACTAGCGGGGGTGGTGTTCTTC. Protein product: CASSPPQLAGVVFF. The chain has TRBV28 and TRBJ2-1, with 11 bases identical to TRBD2. Germline assignment: CDR1 MDHEN and CDR2 SYDVKM. CDR3 size: 14 residues. The V and J ends lost 6 bases and 15 bases, in that order; junction bases with no gene match: 13.

This clonotype was seen a handful of times. J is TRBJ2-3 and V is TRBV2, with 15 bases fitting TRBD2. Trimming removed 6 bases from V and 3 bases from J; junction bases left unmatched: 7. Germline CDR1 and CDR2: SNHLY and FYNNEI. The CDR3 is 17 amino acids. The CDR3: CASRIGLAGGRTDTQYF. The CDR3 DNA reads as TGTGCCAGCAGGATAGGACTAGCGGGGGGGCGGACAGATACGCAGTATTTT.

The table lists this clonotype with a few counts. This rearrangement joins TRBV4-1 to TRBJ1-3; D perhaps matches TRBD1 (6 bases). Trimming cost V 3 bases and J 0 bases, with 9 bases left between them. Looked up from germline, CDR1 is MGHRA and CDR2 is YSYEKL. The length of the CDR3 is 15 residues. The CDR3 DNA is TGCGCCAGCAGCCAGGGGGACACCTCTGGAAACACCATATATTTT. Encoded protein: CASSQGDTSGNTIYF.

J is TRBJ2-1 and V is TRBV4-3; D tentatively reads TRBD1 or TRBD2 (5 bases each). The ends were cut back, 4 bases at V and 0 bases at J, with 19 bases in the middle. Per the germline V gene, CDR1 is LGHNA and CDR2 is YSLEER. This CDR3 region has 18 residues. The chain's CDR3 is CASSPWDPRASSYNEQFF. CDR3 in DNA: TGCGCCAGCAGCCCATGGGACCCACGGGCTAGCTCCTACAATGAGCAGTTCTTC.